This T cell receptor beta chain came from a study of T-cell reconstitution after alpha-beta-depleted transplantation in children. This clonotype showed up many times. A library of TCRbeta sequences, prepared with unique molecular identifiers, was generated. Each CDR3 protein gets one entry after TCRdb re-called the PCR reads with MiXCR. The repertoire holds around 100,000 distinct CDR3 sequences, about 6% seen once, with around 5.6% in the top ten. Germline V gives CDR1 SQVTM, CDR2 ANQGSEA. The CDR3 contains 16 residues. V lost 6 bases and J lost 0, with 18 bases in between. The J gene is TRBJ2-1, the V gene TRBV29-1; D may be TRBD1 or TRBD2 (6 bases each). This receptor was identified in a female patient aged 2-10 years who had a stem cell transplant for Fanconi anemia, so the T cells may come from the graft donor. The source was PBMCs, mostly from graft donor cells, collected 60 days after TCRalphabeta/CD19-depleted stem cell transplant. Here the CDR3 DNA reads TGCAGCGTCGAACCCCCGAAGGGGGGCTCCTACAATGAGCAGTTCTTC. Residues: CSVEPPKGGSYNEQFF.